This T cell receptor (beta chain) emerged from a study of blood T cell repertoires in COVID-19. The CDR3 length is 15 residues. The V gene's germline CDR1 is SGHNT and CDR2 YENEEA. Unmatched junction bases numbered 7, after V lost 5 bases and J lost 5 bases. In the original workflow: How many nucleated cells were present was estimated from reference gene primer amplification. Sequenced by immunoSEQ multiplex PCR; TCRdb stores in-frame clones only, minus some. The V and J calls and clone size are taken from that table; D and trimming were inferred from the DNA. The sample holds some 330,000 clones, around 83% seen once. Recovery among Cohort 3 donors was established by two negative PCRs, clearance, or symptom resolution.

The chain is built from TRBV11-3 and TRBJ2-5; 11 bases fit TRBD1. Specimen: PBMCs or T cells enriched from blood (not recorded which). The clonotype comes from a woman aged 45-65 years who had recovered from COVID-19. The chain's CDR3 is CASSRGQGALETQYF. The CDR3 DNA sequence: TGTGCCAGCAGCCGTGGACAGGGGGCGTTGGAGACCCAGTACTTC.